This T cell receptor beta chain is from a study of cytomegalovirus exposure and HLA in healthy donors. Study findings and constraints: Many donors shared some public TCRs, even though most TCR sequences were rare. Specific recognition of CMV antigens was confirmed in vitro for a few chains (all CMV-associated). Reported results showed that the classifier diagnosed cytomegalovirus status with high specificity and sensitivity.

For this clone: The antigen is undetermined.

Per germline, CDR1 SGHKS and CDR2 YYEKEE (reference sequence). The CDR3 runs to 13 residues. Trimming cost V 0 bases and J 6 bases, with 8 bases left between them. Measured with immunoSEQ multiplex PCR; TCRdb has only the in-frame clones, and not every one. The data show some 160,000 clones, around 89% seen once. The donors were in the roughly 130-subject validation cohort, distinct from the roughly 700-subject first cohort. V gene TRBV5-5 combines with J gene TRBJ2-3; D call uncertain. The receptor's source is a man aged 18 to 29 in good health and CMV-seronegative. The sequencing input was PBMCs. The DNA for the CDR3 is TGTGCCAGCAGCTTGGGGTCTCGGGATACGCAGTATTTT. Encoded protein: CASSLGSRDTQYF. The variable domain in full, completed from reference TRBV5-5 and TRBJ2-3, reads DAGVTQSPTHLIKTRGQQVTLRCSPISGHKSVSWYQQVLGQGPQFIFQYYEKEERGRGNFPDRFSARQFPNYSSELNVNALLLGDSALYLCASSLGSRDTQYFGPGTRLTVL.